A selection of T cell receptor beta chains follows, all from one sample in a study of cytomegalovirus exposure and HLA in healthy donors. Assay used: immunoSEQ multiplex PCR; TCRdb lists only in-frame clones, some missing. The sample includes about 140,000 clones, approximately 76% of them seen just once. The sequenced material came from PBMCs. All receptors derive from a man aged 35 to 55 in good health and CMV-seronegative. CDR3s include the opening cysteine and the closing phenylalanine or tryptophan. Fields, in order: V gene, J gene, clone size, D gene, CDR3 DNA, CDR3 protein. A D gene is named only where the DNA matches it firmly. A clone size is listed for some rows: how often the clone was seen (once, few, many), or a class if it is expanded.

>TRBV7-9|TRBJ2-7|-|TRBD2
TGTTCCAGCAGCTTACCGACTAGCGGGGTATACGAGCAGTACTTC
CSSSLPTSGVYEQYF
>TRBV7-6|TRBJ1-6|-|TRBD1
TGTGCCAGCAGCCATAGTCTCCAGGGGGGCTCCTATAATTCACCCCTCCACTTT
CASSHSLQGGSYNSPLHF
>TRBV9|TRBJ1-3|-|-
TGTGCCAGCAGCAGAAGCTCAGGGTTGGGAAACACCATATATTTT
CASSRSSGLGNTIYF
>TRBV9|TRBJ2-3|-|TRBD1
TGTGCCAGCAGCGTAGTACAGGGGGGAAGCACAGATACGCAGTATTTT
CASSVVQGGSTDTQYF
>TRBV28|TRBJ2-4|few|-
TGTGCCAGCAGTTTCCCCAACACCATGCTAGCCAAAAACATTCAGTACTTC
CASSFPNTMLAKNIQYF
>TRBV6-5|TRBJ1-2|-|-
TGTGCCAGCAGGCAACCGGGGGGGGACTATGGCTACACCTTC
CASRQPGGDYGYTF
>TRBV5-1|TRBJ2-7|-|-
TGCGCCAGCAGCTTGATGCCAGGGGCCTACGAGCAGTACTTC
CASSLMPGAYEQYF
>TRBV19|TRBJ1-1|few|TRBD1
TGTGCCAGTACGAAAATCAGGGGGTTTGGTGAAGCTTTCTTT
CASTKIRGFGEAFF
>TRBV11-3|TRBJ2-5|-|-
TGTGCCAGCAGCTTATCGGGCGGGTACCAAGAGACCCAGTACTTC
CASSLSGGYQETQYF
>TRBV5-8|TRBJ2-2|-|-
TGTGCCAGCAGCTTGGGGCTGACCGGGGAGCTGTTTTTT
CASSLGLTGELFF
>TRBV9|TRBJ2-7|-|TRBD2
TGTGCTCACGGAGCGGGGGGGACCTACGAGCAGTACTTC
CAHGAGGTYEQYF
>TRBV18|TRBJ1-2|few|-
TGTGCCAGCTCACCACCCCCGGGGGACTATGGCTACACCTTC
CASSPPPGDYGYTF
>TRBV14|TRBJ2-1|-|-
TGTGCCAGCAGCCAAGTTTACGGCAATGAGCAGTTCTTC
CASSQVYGNEQFF
>TRBV2|TRBJ2-7|once|TRBD2
TGTGCCAGCAGTGACGCTAGCGGGGGGCTCGAGCAGTACTTC
CASSDASGGLEQYF
>TRBV9|TRBJ1-6|-|-
TGTGCCAGCAGCGTAGGGCCTAATTCACCCCTCCACTTT
CASSVGPNSPLHF
>TRBV4-2|TRBJ2-3|-|-
TGTGCCAGCAGCCAAGTATCGGCTAGCTCATACACAGATACGCAGTATTTT
CASSQVSASSYTDTQYF
>TRBV5-1|TRBJ2-7|-|TRBD2
TGCGCCAGCAGCCGGAGCGGGGGAAGCGAGCAGTACTTC
CASSRSGGSEQYF
>TRBV19|TRBJ2-2|-|TRBD1
TGTGCCAGTAGTGCCCTCGGGACAGGGGCCGGGGAGCTGTTTTTT
CASSALGTGAGELFF
>TRBV13|TRBJ2-7|-|TRBD2
TGTGCCAGCAGCTCTCACGGACTAGCGGGATCTTACGAGCAGTACTTC
CASSSHGLAGSYEQYF
>TRBV10-3|TRBJ2-5|-|TRBD2
TGTGCCATCAGTGAGTCCCCAGCGGGGGGGCCAAGAGAGACCCAGTACTTC
CAISESPAGGPRETQYF
>TRBV27|TRBJ2-7|-|-
TGTGCCAGCGCCTCGTGGCAGGGGAAACACGAGCAGTACTTC
CASASWQGKHEQYF
>TRBV7-6|TRBJ1-2|-|-
TGTGCCAGCAGCGAAAACCAGGGAGGTGGCTACACCTTC
CASSENQGGGYTF
>TRBV4-2|TRBJ2-7|-|TRBD2
TGTGCCAGCAGCGAATATTGGCTAGCGGGTTACGAGCAGTACTTC
CASSEYWLAGYEQYF
>TRBV4-1|TRBJ2-7|-|-
TGCGCCAGCAGCCAAGGGAGAGGTGGGGCGGACGAGCAGTACTTC
CASSQGRGGADEQYF
>TRBV6-5|TRBJ2-5|-|-
TGTGCCAGCAGTTACTCGAAAGGAGGGAACCAAGAGACCCAGTACTTC
CASSYSKGGNQETQYF
>TRBV5-4|TRBJ2-6|-|-
TGTGCCAGCAGCTTGGTAAGCTCTGGGGCCAACGGCCTGACTTTC
CASSLVSSGANGLTF
>TRBV18|TRBJ2-3|-|TRBD2
TGTGCCAGCTCACGAACTAGCGGGCAATTCACAGATACGCAGTATTTT
CASSRTSGQFTDTQYF
>TRBV5-1|TRBJ2-7|-|-
TGCGCCACCACGAGGCACGAGCAGTACTTC
CATTRHEQYF
>TRBV27|TRBJ2-5|-|-
TGTGCCAGCAGTTTAGCTTCCGCAGGGGAGGGAGAGACCCAGTACTTC
CASSLASAGEGETQYF
>TRBV6-1|TRBJ1-6|-|-
TGTGCCAGCATTATATTTTTAGAGGGAGGATCACCCCTCCACTTT
CASIIFLEGGSPLHF
>TRBV9|TRBJ1-1|-|-
TGTGCCAGCAGCGTAATCGGGGGCACTGAAGCTTTCTTT
CASSVIGGTEAFF
>TRBV28|TRBJ2-5|-|TRBD2
TGTGCCAGCAGTTTAGAACTAGCGGGGGGGCTACGAGAGACCCAGTACTTC
CASSLELAGGLRETQYF
>TRBV9|TRBJ1-1|few|-
TGTGCCAGCAGCTACTCAGGGGAGAGCACTGAAGCTTTCTTT
CASSYSGESTEAFF
>TRBV29-1|TRBJ2-2|-|-
TGCAGCGTCTCTCCGGCGGAAGACACCGGGGAGCTGTTTTTT
CSVSPAEDTGELFF
>TRBV5-1|TRBJ2-1|-|-
TGCGCCAGCAGCTCGAGCTACGCCCCCTACAATGAGCAGTTCTTC
CASSSSYAPYNEQFF
>TRBV18|TRBJ2-2|-|TRBD1
TGTGCCAGCTCACTCCGACTTCTCCGGGACAGGGACACCGGGGAGCTGTTTTTT
CASSLRLLRDRDTGELFF
>TRBV7-8|TRBJ2-7|-|TRBD2
TGTGCCAGCAGCGGAAGACTAGCCCGCGAGCAGTACTTC
CASSGRLAREQYF
>TRBV30|TRBJ2-7|-|TRBD1
TGTGCCTGGAGTGCGGACAGGGGGATATCCTACGAGCAGTACTTC
CAWSADRGISYEQYF
>TRBV10-1|TRBJ2-2|-|TRBD2
TGCGCCAGCAGCGGGGCGGGACTAGCAAAAGATTTGGCCCTTAACACCGGGGAGCTGTTTTTT
CASSGAGLAKDLALNTGELFF
>TRBV7-2|TRBJ2-7|-|TRBD1
TGTGCCAGCAGCTTAGCCGGGACAGTCAACGAGCAGTACTTC
CASSLAGTVNEQYF
>TRBV4-3|TRBJ2-5|-|TRBD2
TGCGCCAGCAGCCAAGATCTCACTAGCGGGGGATTTCAGGGGACCCAGTACTTC
CASSQDLTSGGFQGTQYF
>TRBV11-2|TRBJ2-7|-|-
TGTGCCAGCAGCTTGGGGGGGGGCAGGACCTACGAGCAGTACTTC
CASSLGGGRTYEQYF
>TRBV4-2|TRBJ2-2|-|-
TGTGCCAGCAGCCAAGAGGGCAGGGGAGGGGCCGGGGAGCTGTTTTTT
CASSQEGRGGAGELFF
>TRBV27|TRBJ2-2|-|TRBD2
TGTGCCAGCATAGCGGGAGGGAACACCGGGGAGCTGTTTTTT
CASIAGGNTGELFF
>TRBV5-1|TRBJ1-3|-|-
TGCGCCAGCAGCCCCCAGGTGGGGCCAGGAAACACCATATATTTT
CASSPQVGPGNTIYF
>TRBV30|TRBJ1-1|-|TRBD1
TGTGCCTGGAATGGATACAGGGGGCAGGCTTTCTTT
CAWNGYRGQAFF
>TRBV27|TRBJ2-2|-|TRBD1
TGTGCCAGCAGTCCCGGGACAGGGGGCGGTAGCGGGGAGCTGTTTTTT
CASSPGTGGGSGELFF
>TRBV27|TRBJ2-1|-|TRBD2
TGTGCCAGCAGTTTAGTTGCGGGAGGTGTCTGGGGTGAGCAGTTCTTC
CASSLVAGGVWGEQFF
>TRBV7-3|TRBJ2-3|once|TRBD1
TGTGCCAGCAGCCCAAACGCGGCAGGGGGCGCAGATACGCAGTATTTT
CASSPNAAGGADTQYF
>TRBV9|TRBJ2-7|-|TRBD2
TGTGCCAGCAGCGGCGGGGGGGAGCAGTACTTC
CASSGGGEQYF